The clone carrying this TCR beta chain is a singleton in its sample. The data belong to a study of blood T cell repertoires in COVID-19. Data came from immunoSEQ multiplex PCR; TCRdb stores just in-frame clones and leaves some out. The sample includes about 110,000 clones, 84% seen only once; the top ten take more than 4%. This CDR3 spans 14 amino acids. Germline assignment: CDR1 SGHRS and CDR2 YFSETQ. Trimming cost V 4 bases and J 6 bases, with 14 bases left between them. The J gene is TRBJ2-1, the V gene TRBV5-1; no clear D gene. The source material was peripheral blood. The source is a human donor in a cohort sampled during active COVID-19. The CDR3 nucleotides read TGCGCCAGCAGCCCCGAGGCGTCTAGCAATGAGCAGTTCTTC. It yields the protein CASSPEASSNEQFF.